These 15 T cell receptor beta chains were sequenced from one sample in a study of T cell responses to AZD1222 COVID-19 vaccine. Some clones are missing from TCRdb's copy, which holds only in-frame ones; the method was immunoSEQ multiplex PCR. This table has about 130,000 clones, 90% to 95% appearing once. The starting material was peripheral blood, obtained 28 days after the second AZD1222 dose. Receptors were obtained from an adult who received the AZD1222 COVID-19 vaccine.

The chain is built from TRBV9 and TRBJ1-3; no clear D. The V gene's germline CDR1 is SGDLS and CDR2 YYNGEE. Trimming took 4 bases from V and 1 from J, leaving 6 bases between them. The CDR3 length is 13 residues. CDR3 DNA sequence: TGTGCCAGCAGCATGATTTCTGGAAACACCATATATTTT. It encodes CASSMISGNTIYF.

The V gene is TRBV25-1, the J gene TRBJ1-6; D is unclear. V was cut by 2 bases and J by 10 bases, with 9 bases left in between. Germline-derived CDR1 and CDR2 are MGHDK and SYGVNS. The CDR3 length is 13 residues. The CDR3 protein is CASSELVRSPLHF. In nucleotides, the CDR3 is TGTGCCAGCAGTGAACTGGTGAGGTCACCCCTCCACTTT.

This chain uses TRBV19 with TRBJ1-4, with D perhaps matching TRBD1 (5 bases). The V and J ends lost 4 bases and 8 bases respectively, with 20 bases between them. This CDR3 spans 16 amino acids. The germline V gene encodes CDR1 LNHDA and CDR2 SQIVND (reference sequence). CDR3 DNA sequence: TGTGCCAGTAGTACGTTGGGGGTACTACAAGGAGAAAAACTGTTTTTT. Encoded protein: CASSTLGVLQGEKLFF. Full variable domain (outside the CDR3, taken from reference TRBV19 and TRBJ1-4): DGGITQSPKYLFRKEGQNVTLSCEQNLNHDAMYWYRQDPGQGLRLIYYSQIVNDFQKGDIAEGYSVSREKKESFPLTVTSAQKNPTAFYLCASSTLGVLQGEKLFFGSGTQLSVL.

Here the CDR3 DNA reads TGCAGTGCTAGGGGACTTCGGGGCTACACCTTC. It encodes CSARGLRGYTF. V gene TRBV20-1 combines with J gene TRBJ1-2; tentative D call: TRBD1 (5 bases). CDR1 is DFQATT and CDR2 is SNEGSKA in the germline V gene (reference sequence). Trimming took off 3 bases at V and 8 bases at J, with 10 bases between the two ends. This CDR3 has 11 residues.

CDR3 sequence reads: CASSPRQSMFYEQYF. CDR3 DNA: TGTGCCAGCAGTCCGAGACAGTCGATGTTCTACGAGCAGTACTTC. The chain recombines TRBV5-5 with TRBJ2-7; a weak D match, TRBD1 (5 bases). CDR3 length equals 15 residues. Germline lookup yields CDR1 SGHKS and CDR2 YYEKEE (reference sequence). The V gene lost 5 bases and the J gene lost 3 bases, with 18 bases spanning the gap.

The rearrangement joins TRBV5-5 to TRBJ1-4; D ambiguous. The CDR3 runs to 15 residues. V lost 5 bases and J lost 3, with 14 bases in between. Per germline, CDR1 SGHKS and CDR2 YYEKEE (reference sequence). CDR3 DNA sequence: TGTGCCAGCAGTCAATCTTGGAGAGCTAATGAAAAACTGTTTTTT. Protein product: CASSQSWRANEKLFF.

The chain couples TRBV19 to TRBJ1-2; 7 positions match TRBD1. J gave up 0 bases and V 5 bases, and 6 bases lay outside the gene matches. This CDR3 is built from 15 residues. Per the germline V gene, CDR1 is LNHDA and CDR2 is SQIVND (reference sequence). The CDR3 loop is CASSPWDRANYGYTF. CDR3 coding DNA: TGTGCCAGTAGTCCCTGGGACAGAGCTAACTATGGCTACACCTTC.

This sequence joins TRBV10-3 and TRBJ2-7; D possibly uses TRBD1 or TRBD2 (6 bases each). The ends were cut back, 0 bases at V and 6 bases at J, with 12 bases in the middle. The CDR3 is made up of 14 amino acids. Germline CDR1 reads ENHRY; CDR2 reads SYGVKD. The CDR3 loop is CAISESRGVVEQYF. The CDR3 DNA is TGTGCCATCAGTGAGTCGAGGGGGGTTGTCGAGCAGTACTTC.

The chain links TRBV5-6 to TRBJ1-4, with 9 bases matching TRBD1. The CDR3 sequence is 15 residues long. Germline CDR1 SGHDT, CDR2 YYEEEE. Unmatched junction bases numbered 2, after V lost 0 bases and J lost 5 bases. The CDR3 loop is CASSLGDRENEKLFF. The CDR3 DNA sequence: TGTGCCAGCAGCTTGGGGGACAGGGAAAATGAAAAACTGTTTTTT.

The V call is TRBV5-6, the J call TRBJ2-5; D uncertain. V shed 2 bases and J shed 5 bases, with 16 bases lying between them. CDR1 and CDR2 (germline): SGHDT, YYEEEE. The CDR3 consists of 15 residues. In DNA form, the CDR3 reads TGTGCCAGCAGCTTCCGAGACCGCCCCAGGGAGACCCAGTACTTC. Its translation: CASSFRDRPRETQYF.

The table lists this clone with a count of one. The chain employs TRBV24-1 and TRBJ2-3; 8 nucleotides match TRBD2. J gave up 3 bases and V 7 bases, and 14 bases lay outside the gene matches. The CDR3 extends over 17 amino acids. CDR1 is KGHDR, CDR2 SFDVKD, per germline. The CDR3, as DNA: TGTGCCACCAGCGGGGAGCGGGGGAGCCTAGGAACAGATACGCAGTATTTT. This translates into CATSGERGSLGTDTQYF.

In its sample, this clone was seen once. V and J are TRBV29-1 and TRBJ2-7; 11 bases are shared with TRBD2. This CDR3 contains 15 residues. Germline CDR1 reads SQVTM; CDR2 reads ANQGSEA. V gave up 4 bases and J gave up 2 bases; unmatched junction bases: 7. Here the CDR3 DNA reads TGCAGCGTTGCGGGAGGGACTAGCGGCACCTACGAGCAGTACTTC. Protein sequence: CSVAGGTSGTYEQYF.

V is TRBV5-6 and J is TRBJ2-1; D call uncertain. The CDR3 length is 12 residues. Trimming removed 4 bases at V and 10 bases at J, with 12 bases between. CDR1 and CDR2 (germline): SGHDT, YYEEEE. The CDR3 sequence is CASSTWVGEQFF. The CDR3 DNA is TGTGCCAGCAGCACCTGGGTGGGGGAGCAGTTCTTC.

The genes are TRBV19 and TRBJ1-2; a weak D match, TRBD1 (5 bases). The V gene lost 7 bases and the J gene lost 6 bases, with 12 bases spanning the gap. Germline-derived CDR1 and CDR2 are LNHDA and SQIVND (reference sequence). The CDR3 contains 12 residues. CDR3 bases: TGTGCCAGTACCGGCAGGGAAAATGGCTACACCTTC. Its protein product is CASTGRENGYTF.

This chain links TRBV10-1 with TRBJ2-2, with D maybe TRBD2 (6 bases). The CDR3 is made up of 15 amino acids. V shed 9 bases and J shed 1 base, with 15 bases lying between them. The germline CDR1 and CDR2 sequences are WNHNN and SYGVQD (reference sequence). CDR3 amino acids: CARGSGLLNTGELFF. The CDR3 region has the DNA TGCGCCAGGGGATCGGGACTGCTGAACACCGGGGAGCTGTTTTTT.